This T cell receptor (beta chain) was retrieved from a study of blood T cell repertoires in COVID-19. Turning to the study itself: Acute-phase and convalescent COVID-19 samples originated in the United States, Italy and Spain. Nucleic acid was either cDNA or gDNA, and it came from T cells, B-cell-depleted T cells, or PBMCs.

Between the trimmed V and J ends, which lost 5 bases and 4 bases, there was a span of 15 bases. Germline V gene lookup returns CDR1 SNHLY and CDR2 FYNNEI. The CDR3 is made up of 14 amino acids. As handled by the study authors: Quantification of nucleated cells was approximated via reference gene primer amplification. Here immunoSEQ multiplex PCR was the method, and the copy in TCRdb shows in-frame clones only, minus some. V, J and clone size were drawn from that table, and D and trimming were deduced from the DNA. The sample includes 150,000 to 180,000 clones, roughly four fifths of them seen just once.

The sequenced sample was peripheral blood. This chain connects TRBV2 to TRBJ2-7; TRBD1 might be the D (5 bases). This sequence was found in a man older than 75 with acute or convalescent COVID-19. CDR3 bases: TGTGCCAGCAGTCCGTCAGGGTTAGCTTACGAGCAGTACTTC. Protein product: CASSPSGLAYEQYF. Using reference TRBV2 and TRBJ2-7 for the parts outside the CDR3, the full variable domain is EPEVTQTPSHQVTQMGQEVILRCVPISNHLYFYWYRQILGQKVEFLVSFYNNEISEKSEIFDDQFSVERPDGSNFTLKIRSTKLEDSAMYFCASSPSGLAYEQYFGPGTRLTVT.